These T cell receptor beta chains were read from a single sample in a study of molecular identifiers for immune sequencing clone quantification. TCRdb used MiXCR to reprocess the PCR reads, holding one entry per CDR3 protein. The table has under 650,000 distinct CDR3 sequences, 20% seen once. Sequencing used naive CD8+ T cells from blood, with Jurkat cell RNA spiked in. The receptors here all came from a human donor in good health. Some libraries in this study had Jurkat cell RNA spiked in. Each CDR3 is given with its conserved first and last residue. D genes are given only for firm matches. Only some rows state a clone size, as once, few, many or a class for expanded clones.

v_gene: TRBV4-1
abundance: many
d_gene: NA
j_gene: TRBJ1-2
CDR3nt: TGCGCCAGCAGCCAAGAAAGCCTCTCTAACTATGGCTACACCTTC
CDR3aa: CASSQESLSNYGYTF

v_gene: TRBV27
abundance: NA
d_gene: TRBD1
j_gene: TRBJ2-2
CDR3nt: TGTGCCAGCAGTTCACGGACAGGGGGCAGGGACTTGACCGGGGAGCTGTTTTTT
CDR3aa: CASSSRTGGRDLTGELFF

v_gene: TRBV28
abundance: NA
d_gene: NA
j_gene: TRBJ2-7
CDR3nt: TGTGCCAGCAGTTTGTATAGGGAATCCTACGAGCAGTGCTTC
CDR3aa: CASSLYRESYEQCF

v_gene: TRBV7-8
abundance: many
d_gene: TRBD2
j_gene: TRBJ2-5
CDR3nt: TGTGCCAGCAGCCTAGGACTAGCGGGGGACCAAGAGACCCAGTACTTC
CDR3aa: CASSLGLAGDQETQYF

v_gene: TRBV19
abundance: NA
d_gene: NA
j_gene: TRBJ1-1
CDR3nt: TGTGCCAGTAGTATAAAGGGTCGCACTGAAGCTTTCTTT
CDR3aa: CASSIKGRTEAFF

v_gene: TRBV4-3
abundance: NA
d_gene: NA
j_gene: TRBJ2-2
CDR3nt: TGCGCCAGCACCTCCCCCCATGGGGAGCTGTTTTTT
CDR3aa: CASTSPHGELFF

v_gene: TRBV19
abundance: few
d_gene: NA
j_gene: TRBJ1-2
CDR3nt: TGTGCCAGTAGTATAGGGGGCGCGGACGGCTACACCTTC
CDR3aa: CASSIGGADGYTF

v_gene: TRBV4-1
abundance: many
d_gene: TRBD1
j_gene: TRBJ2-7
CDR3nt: TGCGCCAGCAGCAGACAGGGGGACAACGAGCAGTACTTC
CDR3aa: CASSRQGDNEQYF

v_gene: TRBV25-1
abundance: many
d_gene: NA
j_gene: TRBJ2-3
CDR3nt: TGTGCCAGCAGTGATCCGTTGAGCGAAAGCACAGATACGCAGTATTTT
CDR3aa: CASSDPLSESTDTQYF

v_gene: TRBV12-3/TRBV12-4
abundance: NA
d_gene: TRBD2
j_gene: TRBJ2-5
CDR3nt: TGTGCCAGCAGCCATGAGGGAGGGCACCAAGAGACCCAGTACTTC
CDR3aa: CASSHEGGHQETQYF

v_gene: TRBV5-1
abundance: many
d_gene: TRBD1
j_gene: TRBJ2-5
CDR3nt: TGCGCCAGCAGCTACAGGGGTTCGCAAGAGACCCAGTACTTC
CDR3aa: CASSYRGSQETQYF

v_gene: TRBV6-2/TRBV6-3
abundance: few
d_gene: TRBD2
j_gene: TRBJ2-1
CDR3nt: TGTGCCAGCAGTTACCAAGTTGGACTAGCTGGGTCGATTGGTGAGCAGTTCTTC
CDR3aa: CASSYQVGLAGSIGEQFF

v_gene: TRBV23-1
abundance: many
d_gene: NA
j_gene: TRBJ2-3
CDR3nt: TGCGCCAGCAGTCAATCGGGAGGGGGAGGCACAGATACGCAGTATTTT
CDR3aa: CASSQSGGGGTDTQYF

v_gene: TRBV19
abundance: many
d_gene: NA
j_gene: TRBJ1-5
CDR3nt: TGTGCCAGTAGTATATTTTTCAGGGGCAATCAGCCCCAGCATTTT
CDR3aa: CASSIFFRGNQPQHF

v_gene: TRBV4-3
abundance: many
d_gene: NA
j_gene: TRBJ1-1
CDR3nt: TGCGCCAGCAGCCAAGATCGATCGGGGTTGACTGAAGCTTTCTTT
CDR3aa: CASSQDRSGLTEAFF

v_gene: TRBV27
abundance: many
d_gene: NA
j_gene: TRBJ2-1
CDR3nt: TGTGCCAGCAGGGGACGAGGTCAGTTCTTC
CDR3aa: CASRGRGQFF

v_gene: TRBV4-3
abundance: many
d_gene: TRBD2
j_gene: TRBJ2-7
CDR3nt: TGCGCCAGCAGCCAAGATGGGGCGACTAGCAACCTTAGGAGCGAGCAGTACTTC
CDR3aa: CASSQDGATSNLRSEQYF

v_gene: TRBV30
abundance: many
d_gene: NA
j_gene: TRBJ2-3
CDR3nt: TGTGCCTGGAGTGGTACGGGATCCGCCACAGATACGCAGTATTTT
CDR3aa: CAWSGTGSATDTQYF

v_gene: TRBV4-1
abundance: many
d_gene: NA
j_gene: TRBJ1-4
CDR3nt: TGCGCCAGCAGCCAAGAGGAGGGTTCAGGAGAAAAACTGTTTTTT
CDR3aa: CASSQEEGSGEKLFF

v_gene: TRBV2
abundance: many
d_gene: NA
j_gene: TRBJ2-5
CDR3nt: TGTGCCAGCAGTGTGGCGCGGGACTACCAAGAGACCCAGTACTTC
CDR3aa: CASSVARDYQETQYF

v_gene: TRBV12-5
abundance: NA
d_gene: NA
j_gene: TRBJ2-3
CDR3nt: TGTGCTAGTGGTATTTGGGACTTTAGGGGGGAGGATACGCAGTATTTT
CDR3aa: CASGIWDFRGEDTQYF

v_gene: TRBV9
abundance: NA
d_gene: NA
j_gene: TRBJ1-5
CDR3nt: TGTGCCAGCAACGTAGGTGGGGGAAATCAGCCCCAGCATTTT
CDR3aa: CASNVGGGNQPQHF

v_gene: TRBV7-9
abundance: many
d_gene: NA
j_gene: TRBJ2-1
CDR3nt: TGTGCCAGCAGCTTAAGAAAGGATGAGCAGTTCTTC
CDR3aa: CASSLRKDEQFF

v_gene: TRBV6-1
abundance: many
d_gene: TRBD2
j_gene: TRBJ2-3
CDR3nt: TGTGCCAGCAGAGCTTTACTAGCGGGACACACAGATACGCAGTATTTT
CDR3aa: CASRALLAGHTDTQYF

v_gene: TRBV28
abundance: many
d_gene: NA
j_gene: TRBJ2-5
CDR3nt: TGTGCCAGCAGTACCCGGGGGAATCAAGAGACCCAGTACTTC
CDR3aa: CASSTRGNQETQYF

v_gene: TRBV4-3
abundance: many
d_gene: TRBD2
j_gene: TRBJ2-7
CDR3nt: TGCGCCAGCAGCCAAGACACTAGCGGACAGTACGAGCAGTACTTC
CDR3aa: CASSQDTSGQYEQYF

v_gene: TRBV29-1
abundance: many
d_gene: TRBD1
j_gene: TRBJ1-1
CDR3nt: TGCAGCGTTGAAACCCGGACAGGAGACACTGAAGCTTTCTTT
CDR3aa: CSVETRTGDTEAFF

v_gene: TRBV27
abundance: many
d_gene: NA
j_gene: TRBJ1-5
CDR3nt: TGTGCCAGCAGTTTGGGGGTCGGCCAGCCCCAGCATTTT
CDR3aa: CASSLGVGQPQHF

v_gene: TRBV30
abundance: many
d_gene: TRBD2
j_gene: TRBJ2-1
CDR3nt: TGTGCCTGGGACTCTAGCGGAGACAATGAGCAGTTCTTC
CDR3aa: CAWDSSGDNEQFF

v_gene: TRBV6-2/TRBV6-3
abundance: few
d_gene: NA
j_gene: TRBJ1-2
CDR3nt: TGTGCCAGCAGTTCCCTCCACCGGGACACCAATAACTATGGCTACACCTTC
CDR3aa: CASSSLHRDTNNYGYTF

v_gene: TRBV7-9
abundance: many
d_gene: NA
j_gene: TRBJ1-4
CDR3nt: TGTGCCAGCAGCTCACCAACCAGCCCTGGAAAACTGTTTTTT
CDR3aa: CASSSPTSPGKLFF

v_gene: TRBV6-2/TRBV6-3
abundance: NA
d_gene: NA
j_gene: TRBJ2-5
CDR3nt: TGTGCCAGCCAACCCTGGTCCACACAAGAGACCCAGTACTTC
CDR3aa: CASQPWSTQETQYF

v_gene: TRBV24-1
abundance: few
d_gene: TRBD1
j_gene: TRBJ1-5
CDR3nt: TGTGCCACCAGTGAGGGGACAGGGAGCCTTGGACAGCCCCAGCATTTT
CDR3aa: CATSEGTGSLGQPQHF

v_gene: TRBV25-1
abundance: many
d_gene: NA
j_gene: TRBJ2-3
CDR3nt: TGTGCCAGCGAGGAGGATACGCAGTATTTT
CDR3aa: CASEEDTQYF

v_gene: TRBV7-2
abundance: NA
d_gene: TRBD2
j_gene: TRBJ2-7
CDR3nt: TGTGCCAGCAGGGGTAGCGGGGGGGCCTCCTACGAGCAGTACTTC
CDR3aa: CASRGSGGASYEQYF

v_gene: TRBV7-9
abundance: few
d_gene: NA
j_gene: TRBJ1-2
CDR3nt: TGTGCCAGCAGCTTAGCTGACAGTAGCTATGGCTACACCTTC
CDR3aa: CASSLADSSYGYTF

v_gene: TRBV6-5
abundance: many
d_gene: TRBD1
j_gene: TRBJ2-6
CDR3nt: TGTGCCAGCAGTTACTTCTCGGGGATCACCGACAGGGATTTATTGAGTGGGGCCAACGTCCTGACTTTC
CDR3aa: CASSYFSGITDRDLLSGANVLTF

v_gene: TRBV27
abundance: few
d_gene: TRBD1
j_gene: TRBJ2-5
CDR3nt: TGTGCCAGCAGAGCCACAGGGGCGTTGGCAGAGACCCAGTACTTC
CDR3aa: CASRATGALAETQYF

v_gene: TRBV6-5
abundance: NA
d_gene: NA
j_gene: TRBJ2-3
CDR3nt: TGTGCCAGCAGTGGCGCTCGAGGAGACACAGATACGCAGTATTTT
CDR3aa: CASSGARGDTDTQYF

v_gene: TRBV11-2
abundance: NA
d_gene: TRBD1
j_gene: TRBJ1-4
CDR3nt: TGTGCCAGCAGCTTACTCCCCCCCGCGGACAGGGATGACCCTAATGAAAAACTGTTTTTT
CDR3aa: CASSLLPPADRDDPNEKLFF

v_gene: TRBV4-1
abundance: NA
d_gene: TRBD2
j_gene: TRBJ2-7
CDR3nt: TGCGCCAGCAGCCATTCCCTAGCGGGGGACTACGAGCAGTACTTC
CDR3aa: CASSHSLAGDYEQYF

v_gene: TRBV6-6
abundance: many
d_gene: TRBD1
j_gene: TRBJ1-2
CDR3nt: TGTGCCAGCAGTTACTCCGGGACAGGGCGGTCTAACTATGGCTACACCTTC
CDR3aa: CASSYSGTGRSNYGYTF

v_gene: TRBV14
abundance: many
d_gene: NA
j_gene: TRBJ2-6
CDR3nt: TGTGCCAGCAGCCTATCACTCCCAGGGGAAACAGGGGCCAACGTCCTGACTTTC
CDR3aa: CASSLSLPGETGANVLTF